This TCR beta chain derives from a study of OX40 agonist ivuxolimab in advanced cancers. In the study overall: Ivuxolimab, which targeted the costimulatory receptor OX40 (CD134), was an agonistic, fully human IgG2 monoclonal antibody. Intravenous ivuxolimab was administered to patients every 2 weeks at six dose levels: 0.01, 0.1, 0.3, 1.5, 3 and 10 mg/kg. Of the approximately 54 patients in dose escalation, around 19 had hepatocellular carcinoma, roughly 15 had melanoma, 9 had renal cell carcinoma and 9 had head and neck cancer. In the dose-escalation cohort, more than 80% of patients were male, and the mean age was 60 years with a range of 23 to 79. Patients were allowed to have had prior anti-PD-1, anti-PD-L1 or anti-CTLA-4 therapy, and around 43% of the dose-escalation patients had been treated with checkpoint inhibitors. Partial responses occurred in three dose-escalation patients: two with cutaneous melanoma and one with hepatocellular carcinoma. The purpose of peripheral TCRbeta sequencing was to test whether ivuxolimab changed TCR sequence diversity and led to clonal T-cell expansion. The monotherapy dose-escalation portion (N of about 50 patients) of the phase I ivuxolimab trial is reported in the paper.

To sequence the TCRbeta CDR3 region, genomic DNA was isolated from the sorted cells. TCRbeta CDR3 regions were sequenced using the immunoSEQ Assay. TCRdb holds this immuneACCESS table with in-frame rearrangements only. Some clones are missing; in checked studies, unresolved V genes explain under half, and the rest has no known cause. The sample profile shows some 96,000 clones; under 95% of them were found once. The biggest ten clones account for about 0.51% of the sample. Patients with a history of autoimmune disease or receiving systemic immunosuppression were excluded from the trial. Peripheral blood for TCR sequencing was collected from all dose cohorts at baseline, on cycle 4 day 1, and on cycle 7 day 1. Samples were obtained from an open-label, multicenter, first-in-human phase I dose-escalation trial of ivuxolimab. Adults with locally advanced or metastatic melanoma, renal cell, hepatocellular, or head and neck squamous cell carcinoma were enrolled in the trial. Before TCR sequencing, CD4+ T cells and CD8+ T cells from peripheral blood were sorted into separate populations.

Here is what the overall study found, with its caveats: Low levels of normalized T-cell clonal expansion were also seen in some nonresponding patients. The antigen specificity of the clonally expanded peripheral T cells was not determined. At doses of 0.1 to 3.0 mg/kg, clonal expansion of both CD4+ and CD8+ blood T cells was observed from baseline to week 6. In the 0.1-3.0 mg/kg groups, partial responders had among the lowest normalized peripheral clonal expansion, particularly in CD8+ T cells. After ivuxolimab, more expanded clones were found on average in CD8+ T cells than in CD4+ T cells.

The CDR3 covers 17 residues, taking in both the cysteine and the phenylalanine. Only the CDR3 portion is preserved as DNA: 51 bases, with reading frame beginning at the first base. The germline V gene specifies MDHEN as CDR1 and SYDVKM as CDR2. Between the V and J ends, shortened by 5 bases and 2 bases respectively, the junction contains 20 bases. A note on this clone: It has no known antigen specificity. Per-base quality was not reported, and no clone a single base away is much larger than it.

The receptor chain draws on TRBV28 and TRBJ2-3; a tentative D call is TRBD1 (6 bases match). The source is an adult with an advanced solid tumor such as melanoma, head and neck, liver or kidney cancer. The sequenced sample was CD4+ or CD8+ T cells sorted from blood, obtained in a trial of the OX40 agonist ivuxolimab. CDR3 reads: CASSPPLQDSNTDTQYF. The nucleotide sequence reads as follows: TGTGCCAGCAGTCCCCCGCTCCAGGACAGCAACACAGATACGCAGTATTTT.